Detailed here is one T cell receptor (beta chain). The data were obtained in a study of blood T cell repertoires in COVID-19. Clones were read by immunoSEQ multiplex PCR, and TCRdb kept only the in-frame ones, dropping some. This table holds 200,000 to 250,000 clones, more than 80% found once. The junction had 3 bases not matched to a gene; V was cut back by 7 bases and J by 5 bases. The CDR3 extends over 13 amino acids. The germline CDR1 and CDR2 sequences are MNHEY and SVGAGI. This clonotype originated in a woman older than 75 with acute or convalescent COVID-19. This rearrangement joins TRBV6-5 to TRBJ2-2; the match to TRBD1 covers 8 bases. Sequencing was performed on peripheral blood. CDR3 protein: CASTRGRTGELFF. The CDR3 DNA reads as TGTGCCAGCACCAGGGGGCGGACCGGGGAGCTGTTTTTT.